The T cell receptor beta chain described here comes from a study of low-dose radiotherapy and immunotherapy resistance in tumors. Study overall: Cohort 2 was treated with 1 Gy per fraction every two weeks, amounting to 13 Gy across 26 weeks.

This clonotype was seen only a few times. TRAV- and TRBV-specific primers, spanning alpha and beta chains, primed first-strand cDNA. TCR amplification ran roughly 20 PCR cycles using constant-region and V-primer adapter primers. TCRdb processed the reads anew with MiXCR; each CDR3 protein has one entry. Of 40,000 or so distinct CDR3 sequences detected, around a third appear once; the ten largest clones hold roughly 4%. This sample's time point: before trial treatment. Trimming removed 4 bases from V and 0 bases from J; junction bases left unmatched: 5. There are 16 residues in the CDR3. Germline CDR1 MRHNA, CDR2 SNTAGT.

This sequence originates from a male donor with gallbladder cancer. This sample comprised PBMCs, obtained before treatment. V and J are TRBV6-4 and TRBJ2-1, with 8 positions matching TRBD2. The CDR3: CASSAAGESSYNEQFF. CDR3 DNA sequence: TGTGCCAGCAGTGCAGCGGGGGAAAGCTCCTACAATGAGCAGTTCTTC.